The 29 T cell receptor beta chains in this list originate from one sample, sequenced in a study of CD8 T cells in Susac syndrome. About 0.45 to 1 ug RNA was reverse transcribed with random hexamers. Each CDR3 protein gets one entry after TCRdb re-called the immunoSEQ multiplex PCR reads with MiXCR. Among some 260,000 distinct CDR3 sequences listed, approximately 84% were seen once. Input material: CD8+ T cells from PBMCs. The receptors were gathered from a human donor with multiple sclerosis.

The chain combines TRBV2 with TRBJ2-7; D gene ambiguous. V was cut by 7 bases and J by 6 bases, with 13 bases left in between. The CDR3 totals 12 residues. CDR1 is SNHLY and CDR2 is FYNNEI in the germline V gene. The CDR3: CASTPSGVEQYF. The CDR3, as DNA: TGTGCCAGCACCCCGTCCGGAGTCGAGCAGTACTTC.

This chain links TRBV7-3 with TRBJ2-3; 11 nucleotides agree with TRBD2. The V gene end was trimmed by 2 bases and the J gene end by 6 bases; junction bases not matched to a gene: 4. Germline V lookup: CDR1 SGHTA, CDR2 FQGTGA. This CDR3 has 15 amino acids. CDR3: CASSLLAGGSDTQYF. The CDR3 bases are TGTGCCAGCAGCTTACTAGCGGGAGGTTCGGATACGCAGTATTTT.

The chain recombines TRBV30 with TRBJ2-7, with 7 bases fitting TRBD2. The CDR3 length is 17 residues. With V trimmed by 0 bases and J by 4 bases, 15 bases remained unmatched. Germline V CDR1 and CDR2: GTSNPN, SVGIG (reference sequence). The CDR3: CAWSVPGGERTSYEQYF. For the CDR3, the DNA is TGTGCCTGGAGTGTCCCCGGCGGGGAGCGGACTAGTTACGAGCAGTACTTC.

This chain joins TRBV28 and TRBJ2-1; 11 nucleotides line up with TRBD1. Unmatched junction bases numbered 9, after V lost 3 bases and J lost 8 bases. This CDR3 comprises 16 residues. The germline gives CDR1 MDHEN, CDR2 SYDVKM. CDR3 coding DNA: TGTGCCAGCAGTTTCGAGGGACAGGGGGGCGATTATGAGCAGTTCTTC. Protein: CASSFEGQGGDYEQFF.

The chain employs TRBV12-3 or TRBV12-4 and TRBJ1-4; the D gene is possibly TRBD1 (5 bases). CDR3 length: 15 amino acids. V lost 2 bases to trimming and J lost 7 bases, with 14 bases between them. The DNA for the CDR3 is TGTGCCAGCAGTTTATTTACAGGATGGGGTGAAAAACTGTTTTTT. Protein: CASSLFTGWGEKLFF.

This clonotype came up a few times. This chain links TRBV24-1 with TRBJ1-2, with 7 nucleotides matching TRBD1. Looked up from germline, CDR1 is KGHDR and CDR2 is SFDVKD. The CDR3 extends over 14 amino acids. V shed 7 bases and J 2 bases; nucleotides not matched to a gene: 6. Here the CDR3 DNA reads TGTGCCACCAGCGATGGGACAGCCAACTATGGCTACACCTTC. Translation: CATSDGTANYGYTF.

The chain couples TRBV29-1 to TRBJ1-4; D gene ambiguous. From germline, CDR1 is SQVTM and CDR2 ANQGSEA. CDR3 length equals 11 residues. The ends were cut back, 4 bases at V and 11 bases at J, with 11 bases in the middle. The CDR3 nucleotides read TGCAGCGTTGCCGTACCGGATAAACTGTTTTTT. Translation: CSVAVPDKLFF.

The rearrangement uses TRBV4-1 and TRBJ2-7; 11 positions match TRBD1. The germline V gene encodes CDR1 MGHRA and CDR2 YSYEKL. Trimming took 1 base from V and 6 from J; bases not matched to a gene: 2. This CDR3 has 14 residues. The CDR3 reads CASSQVGQGAEQYF. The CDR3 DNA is TGCGCCAGCAGCCAAGTTGGACAGGGGGCCGAGCAGTACTTC.

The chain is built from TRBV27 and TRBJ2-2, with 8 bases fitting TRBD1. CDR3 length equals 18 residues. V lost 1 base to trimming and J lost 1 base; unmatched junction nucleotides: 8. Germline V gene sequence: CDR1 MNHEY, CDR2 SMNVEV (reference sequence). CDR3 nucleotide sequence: TGTGCCAGCAGTTTATTTGCAGGCAGGGGGCAGAACACCGGGGAGCTGTTTTTT. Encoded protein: CASSLFAGRGQNTGELFF.

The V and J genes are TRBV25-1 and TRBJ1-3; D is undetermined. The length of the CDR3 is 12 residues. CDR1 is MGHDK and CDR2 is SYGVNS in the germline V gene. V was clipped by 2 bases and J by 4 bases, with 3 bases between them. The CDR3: CASSERGNTIYF. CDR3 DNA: TGTGCCAGCAGTGAACGGGGAAACACCATATATTTT.

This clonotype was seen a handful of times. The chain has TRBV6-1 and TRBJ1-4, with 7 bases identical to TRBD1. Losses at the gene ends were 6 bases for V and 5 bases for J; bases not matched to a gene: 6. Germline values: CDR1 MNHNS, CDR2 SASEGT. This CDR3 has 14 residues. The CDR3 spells CASREQGFNEKLFF. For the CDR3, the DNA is TGTGCCAGCAGGGAACAGGGGTTCAATGAAAAACTGTTTTTT.

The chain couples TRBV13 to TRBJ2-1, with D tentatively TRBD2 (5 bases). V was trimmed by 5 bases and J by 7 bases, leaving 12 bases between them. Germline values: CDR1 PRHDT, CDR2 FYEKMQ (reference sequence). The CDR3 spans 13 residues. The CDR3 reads CASSPGRRNEQFF. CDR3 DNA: TGTGCCAGCAGCCCAGGAAGGAGGAATGAGCAGTTCTTC.

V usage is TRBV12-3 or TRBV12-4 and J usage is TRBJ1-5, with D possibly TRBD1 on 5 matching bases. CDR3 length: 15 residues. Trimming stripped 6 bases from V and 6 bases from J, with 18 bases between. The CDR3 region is CASRSPEERGQPQHF. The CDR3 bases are TGTGCCAGCAGGAGCCCGGAGGAAAGGGGTCAGCCCCAGCATTTT.

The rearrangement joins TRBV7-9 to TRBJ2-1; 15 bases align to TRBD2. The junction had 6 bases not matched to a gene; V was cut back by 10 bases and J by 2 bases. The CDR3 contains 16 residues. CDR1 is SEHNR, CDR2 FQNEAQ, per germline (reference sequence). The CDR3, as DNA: TGTGCCACCCAGGGACTAGCGGGAGGAACCTACAATGAGCAGTTCTTC. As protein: CATQGLAGGTYNEQFF.

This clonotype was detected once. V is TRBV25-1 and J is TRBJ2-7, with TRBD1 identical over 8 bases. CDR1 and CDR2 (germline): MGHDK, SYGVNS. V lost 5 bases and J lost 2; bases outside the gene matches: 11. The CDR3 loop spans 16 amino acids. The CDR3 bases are TGTGCCAGCAGTCCCGTCGAGGGACAGGAGACCTACGAGCAGTACTTC. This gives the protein CASSPVEGQETYEQYF.

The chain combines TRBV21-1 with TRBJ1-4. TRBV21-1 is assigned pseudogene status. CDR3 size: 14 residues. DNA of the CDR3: TGTGCCAGCAGCCCTCCTCCAGTGGGTGAAAAACTGTTTTTT. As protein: CASSPPPVGEKLFF.

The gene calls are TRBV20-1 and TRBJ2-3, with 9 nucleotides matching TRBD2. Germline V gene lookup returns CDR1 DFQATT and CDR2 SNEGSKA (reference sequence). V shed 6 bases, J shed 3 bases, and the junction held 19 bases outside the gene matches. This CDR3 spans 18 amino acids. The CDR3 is CSAKVIAGVLRWTDTQYF. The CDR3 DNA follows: TGCAGTGCGAAAGTAATAGCGGGAGTATTAAGATGGACAGATACGCAGTATTTT.

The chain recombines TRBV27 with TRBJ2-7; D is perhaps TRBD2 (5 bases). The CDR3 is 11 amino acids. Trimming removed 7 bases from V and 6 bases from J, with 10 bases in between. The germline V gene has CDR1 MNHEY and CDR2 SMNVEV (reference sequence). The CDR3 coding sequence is TGTGCCAGCAACTTCGGAGGCGAGCAGTACTTC. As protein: CASNFGGEQYF.

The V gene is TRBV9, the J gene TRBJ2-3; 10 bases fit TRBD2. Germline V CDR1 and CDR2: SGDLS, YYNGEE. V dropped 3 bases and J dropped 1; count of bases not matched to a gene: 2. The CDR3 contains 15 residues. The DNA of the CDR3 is TGTGCCAGCAGCGGGACTAGCGGACGCACAGATACGCAGTATTTT. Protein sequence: CASSGTSGRTDTQYF.

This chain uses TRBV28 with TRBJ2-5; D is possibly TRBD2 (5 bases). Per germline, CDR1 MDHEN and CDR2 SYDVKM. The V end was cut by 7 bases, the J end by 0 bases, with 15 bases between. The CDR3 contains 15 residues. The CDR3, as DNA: TGTGCCAGCAAGATGGACTCCCGGTACCAAGAGACCCAGTACTTC. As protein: CASKMDSRYQETQYF. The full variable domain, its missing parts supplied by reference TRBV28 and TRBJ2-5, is DVKVTQSSRYLVKRTGEKVFLECVQDMDHENMFWYRQDPGLGLRLIYFSYDVKMKEKGDIPEGYSVSREKKERFSLILESASTNQTSMYLCASKMDSRYQETQYFGPGTRLLVL.

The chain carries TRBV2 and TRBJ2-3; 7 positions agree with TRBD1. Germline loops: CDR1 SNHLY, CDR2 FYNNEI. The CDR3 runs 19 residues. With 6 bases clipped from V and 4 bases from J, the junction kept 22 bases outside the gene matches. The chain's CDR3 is CASSGPSSEDRELPDTQYF. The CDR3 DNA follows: TGTGCCAGCAGCGGTCCCAGCAGTGAAGACAGGGAACTTCCAGATACGCAGTATTTT.

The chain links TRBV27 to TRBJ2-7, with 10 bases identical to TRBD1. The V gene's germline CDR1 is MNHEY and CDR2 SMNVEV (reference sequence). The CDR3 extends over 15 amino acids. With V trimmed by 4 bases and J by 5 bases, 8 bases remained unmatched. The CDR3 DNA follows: TGTGCCAGCAGTTCGCTGAGGGACAGGGGTCACGAGCAGTACTTC. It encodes CASSSLRDRGHEQYF.

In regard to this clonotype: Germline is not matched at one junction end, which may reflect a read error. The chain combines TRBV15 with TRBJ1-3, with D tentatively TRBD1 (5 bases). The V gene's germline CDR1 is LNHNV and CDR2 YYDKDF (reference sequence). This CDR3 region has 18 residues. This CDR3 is CATSRDRGKGPSENTIYF. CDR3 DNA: TGTGCCACCAGCAGAGACCGGGGCAAGGGGCCCTCTGAAAACACCATATATTTT.

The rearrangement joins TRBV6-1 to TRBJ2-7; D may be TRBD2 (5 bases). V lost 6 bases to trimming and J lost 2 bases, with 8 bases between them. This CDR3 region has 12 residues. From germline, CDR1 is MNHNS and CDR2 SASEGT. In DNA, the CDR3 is TGTGCCAGCAGGGGAGAGACCTACGAGCAGTACTTC. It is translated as CASRGETYEQYF.

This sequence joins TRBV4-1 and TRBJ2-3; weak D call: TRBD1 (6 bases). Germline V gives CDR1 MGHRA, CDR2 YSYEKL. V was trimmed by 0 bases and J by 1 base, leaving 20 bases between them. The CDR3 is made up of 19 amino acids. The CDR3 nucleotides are TGCGCCAGCAGCCAAGATAATGGAGATACAGGGATCGGCACAGATACGCAGTATTTT. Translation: CASSQDNGDTGIGTDTQYF.

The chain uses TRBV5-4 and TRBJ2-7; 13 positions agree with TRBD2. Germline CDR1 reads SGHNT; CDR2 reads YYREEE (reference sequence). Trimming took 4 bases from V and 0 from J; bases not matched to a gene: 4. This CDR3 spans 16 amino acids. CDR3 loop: CASSGGTSGNSYEQYF. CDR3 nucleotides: TGTGCCAGCAGCGGAGGGACTAGCGGGAACTCCTACGAGCAGTACTTC.

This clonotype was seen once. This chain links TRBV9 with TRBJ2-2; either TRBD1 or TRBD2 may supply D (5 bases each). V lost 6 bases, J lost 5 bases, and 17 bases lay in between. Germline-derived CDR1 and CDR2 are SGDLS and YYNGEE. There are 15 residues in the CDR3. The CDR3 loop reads CASTAGRASTGELFF. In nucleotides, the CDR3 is TGTGCCAGCACCGCGGGCAGGGCAAGTACCGGGGAGCTGTTTTTT.

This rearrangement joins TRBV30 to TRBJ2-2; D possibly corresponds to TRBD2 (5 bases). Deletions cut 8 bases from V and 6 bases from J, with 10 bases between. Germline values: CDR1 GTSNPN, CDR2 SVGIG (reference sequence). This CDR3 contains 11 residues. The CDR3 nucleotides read TGTGCCGGACGAGGGTCCGGGGAGCTGTTTTTT. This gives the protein CAGRGSGELFF.

In DNA form, the CDR3 reads TGTGCCAGCAGTTTTCATGGGGGCAACACTGAAGCTTTCTTT. This translates into CASSFHGGNTEAFF. The chain joins TRBV28 to TRBJ1-1; the D gene is possibly TRBD1 (6 bases). V was trimmed by 3 bases and J by 2 bases, leaving 10 bases between them. Per germline, CDR1 MDHEN and CDR2 SYDVKM. The length of the CDR3 is 14 residues.